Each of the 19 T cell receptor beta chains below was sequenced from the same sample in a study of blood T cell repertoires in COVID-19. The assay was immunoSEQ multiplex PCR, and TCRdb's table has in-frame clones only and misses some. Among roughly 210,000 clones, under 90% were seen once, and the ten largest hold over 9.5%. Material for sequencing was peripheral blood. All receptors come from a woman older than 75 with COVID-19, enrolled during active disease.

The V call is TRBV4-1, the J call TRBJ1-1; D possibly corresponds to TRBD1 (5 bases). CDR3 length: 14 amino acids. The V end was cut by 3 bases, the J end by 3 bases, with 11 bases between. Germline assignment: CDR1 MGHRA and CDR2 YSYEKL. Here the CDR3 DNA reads TGCGCCAGCAGCCACCTCAGGGCGGACACTGAAGCTTTCTTT. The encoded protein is CASSHLRADTEAFF.

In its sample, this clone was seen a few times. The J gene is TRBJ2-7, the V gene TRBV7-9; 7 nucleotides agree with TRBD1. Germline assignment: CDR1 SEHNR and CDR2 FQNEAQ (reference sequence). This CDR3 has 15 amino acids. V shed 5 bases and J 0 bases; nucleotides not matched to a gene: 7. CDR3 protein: CASSAGQVLSYEQYF. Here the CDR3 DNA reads TGTGCCAGCAGCGCAGGACAGGTCCTCTCCTACGAGCAGTACTTC.

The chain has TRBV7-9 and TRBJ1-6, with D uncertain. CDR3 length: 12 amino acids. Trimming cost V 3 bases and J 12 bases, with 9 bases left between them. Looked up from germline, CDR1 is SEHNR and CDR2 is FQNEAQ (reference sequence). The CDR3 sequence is CASSFPVGPLHF. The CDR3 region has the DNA TGTGCCAGCAGCTTTCCGGTTGGACCCCTCCACTTT. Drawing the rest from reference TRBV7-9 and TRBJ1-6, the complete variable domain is DTGVSQNPRHKITKRGQNVTFRCDPISEHNRLYWYRQTLGQGPEFLTYFQNEAQLEKSRLLSDRFSAERPKGSFSTLEIQRTEQGDSAMYLCASSFPVGPLHFGNGTRLTVT.

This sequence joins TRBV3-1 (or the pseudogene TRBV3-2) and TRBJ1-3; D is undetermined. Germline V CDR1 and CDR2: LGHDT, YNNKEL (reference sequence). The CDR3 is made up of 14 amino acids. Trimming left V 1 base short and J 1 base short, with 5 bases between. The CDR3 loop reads CASSQGSSGNTIYF. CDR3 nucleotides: TGTGCCAGCAGCCAAGGGAGTTCTGGAAACACCATATATTTT.

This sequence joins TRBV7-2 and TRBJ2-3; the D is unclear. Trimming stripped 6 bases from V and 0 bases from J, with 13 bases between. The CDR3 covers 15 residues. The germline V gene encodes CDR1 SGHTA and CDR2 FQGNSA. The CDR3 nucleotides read TGTGCCAGCAGTAGCAATTTGGCTAGCACAGATACGCAGTATTTT. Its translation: CASSSNLASTDTQYF.

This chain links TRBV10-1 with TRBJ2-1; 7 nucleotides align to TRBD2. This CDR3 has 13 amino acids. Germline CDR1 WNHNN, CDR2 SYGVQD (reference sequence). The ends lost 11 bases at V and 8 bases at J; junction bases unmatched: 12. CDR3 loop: CAGRGGPPDEQFF. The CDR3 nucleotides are TGCGCCGGGAGGGGCGGGCCCCCCGATGAGCAGTTCTTC.

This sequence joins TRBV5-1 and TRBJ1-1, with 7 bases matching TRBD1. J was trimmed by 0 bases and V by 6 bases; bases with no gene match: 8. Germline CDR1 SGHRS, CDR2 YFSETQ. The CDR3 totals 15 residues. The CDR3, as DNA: TGCGCCAGCAAGGTCCAGGGACAGATGAACACTGAAGCTTTCTTT. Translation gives CASKVQGQMNTEAFF.

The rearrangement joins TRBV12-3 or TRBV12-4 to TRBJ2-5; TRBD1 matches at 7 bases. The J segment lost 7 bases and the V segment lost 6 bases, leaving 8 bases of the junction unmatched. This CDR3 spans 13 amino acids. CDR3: CASRPRSGGTQYF. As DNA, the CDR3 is TGTGCCAGCAGGCCTAGATCAGGGGGGACCCAGTACTTC.

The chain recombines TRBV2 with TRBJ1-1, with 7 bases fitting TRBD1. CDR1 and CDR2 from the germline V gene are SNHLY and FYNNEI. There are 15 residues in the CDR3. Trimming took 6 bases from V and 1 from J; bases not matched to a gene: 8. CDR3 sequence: CASSPRTGTNTEAFF. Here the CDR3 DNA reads TGTGCCAGCAGCCCAAGGACAGGTACGAACACTGAAGCTTTCTTT.

The CDR3, as DNA: TGTGCCAGCAGCCCTTCGGTGGAAAAACTGTTTTTT. Its translation: CASSPSVEKLFF. This chain joins TRBV7-9 and TRBJ1-4; no firm D call. V was cut by 5 bases and J by 8 bases, with 9 bases left in between. CDR1 is SEHNR and CDR2 is FQNEAQ in the germline V gene (reference sequence). The CDR3 extends over 12 amino acids.

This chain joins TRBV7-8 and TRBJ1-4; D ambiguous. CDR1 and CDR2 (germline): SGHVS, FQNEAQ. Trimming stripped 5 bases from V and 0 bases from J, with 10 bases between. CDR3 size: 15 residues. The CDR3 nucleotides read TGTGCCAGCAGCCCCAACACCGCAACTAATGAAAAACTGTTTTTT. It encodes CASSPNTATNEKLFF.

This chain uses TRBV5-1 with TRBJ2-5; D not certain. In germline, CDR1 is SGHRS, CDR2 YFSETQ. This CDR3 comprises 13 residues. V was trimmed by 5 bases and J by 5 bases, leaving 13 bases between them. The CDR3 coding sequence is TGCGCCAGCAGTGGTTGGCTCGGGGAGACCCAGTACTTC. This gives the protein CASSGWLGETQYF.

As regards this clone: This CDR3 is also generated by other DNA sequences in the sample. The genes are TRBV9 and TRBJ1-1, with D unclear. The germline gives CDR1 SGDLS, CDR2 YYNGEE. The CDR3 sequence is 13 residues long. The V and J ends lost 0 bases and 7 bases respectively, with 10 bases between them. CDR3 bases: TGTGCCAGCAGCGTAGTCACCGGAGTTGAAGCTTTCTTT. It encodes CASSVVTGVEAFF.

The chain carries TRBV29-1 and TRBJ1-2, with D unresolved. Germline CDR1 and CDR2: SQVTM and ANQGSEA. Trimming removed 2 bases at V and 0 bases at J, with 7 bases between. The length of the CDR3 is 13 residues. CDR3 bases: TGCAGCGTTGAATCGAGCACTAACTATGGCTACACCTTC. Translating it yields CSVESSTNYGYTF. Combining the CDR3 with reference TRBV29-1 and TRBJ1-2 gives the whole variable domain SAVISQKPSRDICQRGTSLTIQCQVDSQVTMMFWYRQQPGQSLTLIATANQGSEATYESGFVIDKFPISRPNLTFSTLTVSNMSPEDSSIYLCSVESSTNYGYTFGSGTRLTVV.

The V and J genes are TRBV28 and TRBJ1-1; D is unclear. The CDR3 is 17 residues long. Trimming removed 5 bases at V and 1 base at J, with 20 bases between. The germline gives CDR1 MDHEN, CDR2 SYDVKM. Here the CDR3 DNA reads TGTGCCAGCAGTCCCGGAGGTCCAGCCCGGGCGAACACTGAAGCTTTCTTT. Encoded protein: CASSPGGPARANTEAFF. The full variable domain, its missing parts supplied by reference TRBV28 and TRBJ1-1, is DVKVTQSSRYLVKRTGEKVFLECVQDMDHENMFWYRQDPGLGLRLIYFSYDVKMKEKGDIPEGYSVSREKKERFSLILESASTNQTSMYLCASSPGGPARANTEAFFGQGTRLTVV.

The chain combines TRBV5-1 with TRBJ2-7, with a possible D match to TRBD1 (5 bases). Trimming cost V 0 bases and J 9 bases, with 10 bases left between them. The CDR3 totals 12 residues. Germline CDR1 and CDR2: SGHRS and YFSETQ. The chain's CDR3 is CASSLGRVGQYV. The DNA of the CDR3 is TGCGCCAGCAGCTTGGGCAGGGTCGGGCAGTACGTC.

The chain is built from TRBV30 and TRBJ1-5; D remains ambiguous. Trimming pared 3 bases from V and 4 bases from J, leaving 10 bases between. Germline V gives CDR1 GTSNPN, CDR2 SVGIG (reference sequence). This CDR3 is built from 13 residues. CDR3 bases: TGTGCCTGGAGGGGAGGAGAGAATCAGCCCCAGCATTTT. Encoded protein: CAWRGGENQPQHF.

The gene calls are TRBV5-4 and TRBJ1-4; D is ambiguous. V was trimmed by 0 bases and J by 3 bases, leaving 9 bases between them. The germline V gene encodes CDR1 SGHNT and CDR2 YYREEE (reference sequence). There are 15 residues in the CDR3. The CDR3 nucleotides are TGTGCCAGCAGCTTGGGGAGCACCTCTAATGAAAAACTGTTTTTT. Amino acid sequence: CASSLGSTSNEKLFF.

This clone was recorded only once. The CDR3 DNA is TGTGCCAGCAGCCCTTGGTCCGTTCGGGGTGGCTACACCTTC. Amino acid sequence: CASSPWSVRGGYTF. This chain connects TRBV14 to TRBJ1-2, with no clear D. The CDR3 totals 14 residues. V dropped 4 bases and J dropped 7 bases, with 16 bases sitting between them. Germline assignment: CDR1 SGHDN and CDR2 FVKESK.